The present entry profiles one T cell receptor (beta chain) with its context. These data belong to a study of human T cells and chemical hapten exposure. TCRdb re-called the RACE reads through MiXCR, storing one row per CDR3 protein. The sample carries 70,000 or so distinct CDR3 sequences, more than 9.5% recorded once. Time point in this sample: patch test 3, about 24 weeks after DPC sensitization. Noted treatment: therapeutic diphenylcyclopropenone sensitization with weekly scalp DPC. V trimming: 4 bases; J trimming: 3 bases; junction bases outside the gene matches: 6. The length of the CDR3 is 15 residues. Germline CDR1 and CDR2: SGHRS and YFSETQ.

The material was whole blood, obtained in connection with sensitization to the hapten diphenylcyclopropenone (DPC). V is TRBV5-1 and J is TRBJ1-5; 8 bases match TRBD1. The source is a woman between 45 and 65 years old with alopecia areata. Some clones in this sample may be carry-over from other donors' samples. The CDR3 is CASSPGTGNNQPQHF. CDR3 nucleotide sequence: TGCGCCAGCAGCCCCGGGACAGGCAACAATCAGCCCCAGCATTTT.